Presented here are 32 T cell receptor beta chains from one specimen sequenced in a study of T cell responses to AZD1222 COVID-19 vaccine. Here immunoSEQ multiplex PCR was the method, and the copy in TCRdb shows in-frame clones only, minus some. The sample shows about 70,000 clones, roughly 85% of them seen only once. The sequencing used peripheral blood, collected on day 0 of AZD1222 vaccination. These receptors were taken from an adult in good health.

This clone was counted between two and nine times. Since the CDR3 does not end with the conserved phenylalanine or tryptophan, this likely comes from a read error. The limits of the CDR3 on the DNA are not certain, so only TCRdb's listed CDR3 is given. This chain connects TRBV7-6 to TRBJ1-2. The germline CDR1 and CDR2 sequences are SGHVS and FNYEAQ. The CDR3 is 15 residues long, counting both termini. The CDR3 reads CASSLGQTLGLWLHL.

This chain uses TRBV18 with TRBJ2-1, with D hard to call. V dropped 3 bases and J dropped 6 bases, with 9 bases sitting between them. CDR1 KGHSH and CDR2 LQKENI come from the germline V gene. The length of the CDR3 is 13 residues. Written as DNA, the CDR3 is TGTGCCAGCTCACCTCAGCCCCGCAATGAGCAGTTCTTC. It specifies CASSPQPRNEQFF.

The CDR3 nucleotides read TGTGCCAGCACCACCCGGGGGGAGACTGTTTCCTACGAGCAGTACTTC. Its translation is CASTTRGETVSYEQYF. The V and J genes are TRBV5-4 and TRBJ2-7; 7 bases are a match to TRBD2. CDR3 length equals 16 residues. The germline V gene has CDR1 SGHNT and CDR2 YYREEE (reference sequence). J gave up 1 base and V 6 bases, and 13 bases lay outside the gene matches.

The rearrangement joins TRBV12-5 to TRBJ2-1; possibly TRBD2 for D (5 bases). V was trimmed by 2 bases and J by 8 bases, leaving 10 bases between them. CDR1 LGHNT and CDR2 FRNRAP come from the germline V gene. The CDR3 has 13 amino acids. The CDR3 sequence is CASGLRGMHEQFF. For the CDR3, the DNA is TGTGCTAGTGGTTTGCGGGGTATGCATGAGCAGTTCTTC. The whole variable domain, remainder taken from reference TRBV12-5 and TRBJ2-1, is DARVTQTPRHKVTEMGQEVTMRCQPILGHNTVFWYRQTMMQGLELLAYFRNRAPLDDSGMPKDRFSAEMPDATLATLKIQPSEPRDSAVYFCASGLRGMHEQFFGPGTRLTVL.

DNA of the CDR3: TGCGCCAGCAGCTTGGGGGCACATAGCACAGATACGCAGTATTTT. It is translated as CASSLGAHSTDTQYF. The chain links TRBV5-1 to TRBJ2-3; D remains ambiguous. The V end lost 0 bases, the J end lost 0 bases, and 8 bases lay between the germline ends. This CDR3 region has 15 residues. Germline CDR1 is SGHRS and CDR2 is YFSETQ.

The chain couples TRBV7-6 to TRBJ1-4; TRBD1 is a possible D gene (5 bases). The length of the CDR3 is 15 residues. The V and J ends lost 5 bases and 9 bases respectively, with 19 bases between them. CDR1 and CDR2 from the germline V gene are SGHVS and FNYEAQ. CDR3 residues: CASSPGPAPGQKLFF. CDR3 DNA sequence: TGTGCCAGCAGCCCAGGGCCTGCCCCTGGGCAAAAACTGTTTTTT.

This clone was detected only a few times. The chain has TRBV20-1 and TRBJ2-3; D not resolved. This CDR3 comprises 12 residues. From germline, CDR1 is DFQATT and CDR2 SNEGSKA (reference sequence). V dropped 3 bases and J dropped 3 bases, with 7 bases sitting between them. The CDR3 bases are TGCAGTGCTAGTACGCAGACAGATACGCAGTATTTT. Translating it yields CSASTQTDTQYF.

The V gene is TRBV11-3, the J gene TRBJ1-5, with 7 bases aligning to TRBD1. This CDR3 is built from 16 residues. Trimming at V came to 5 bases and at J to 7 bases, leaving 14 bases not matched to a gene. Germline V gene sequence: CDR1 SGHNT, CDR2 YENEEA. CDR3 protein: CASSPTGTVINQPQHF. CDR3 nucleotides: TGTGCCAGCAGCCCGACCGGGACAGTAATTAACCAGCCCCAGCATTTT.

V usage is TRBV16 and J usage is TRBJ2-7; 8 bases map to TRBD2. Germline values: CDR1 KGHSY, CDR2 FQNENV. V lost 11 bases to trimming and J lost 2 bases; unmatched junction nucleotides: 14. The CDR3 is 15 residues long. The CDR3 protein is CARAGRGVHPYEQYF. CDR3 bases: TGTGCCCGCGCGGGGCGGGGGGTCCATCCCTACGAGCAGTACTTC.

This chain connects TRBV5-1 to TRBJ1-1, with TRBD1 matching 7 bases. V lost 4 bases to trimming and J lost 0 bases; unmatched junction nucleotides: 6. CDR3 length: 15 amino acids. In germline, CDR1 is SGHRS, CDR2 YFSETQ. DNA of the CDR3: TGCGCCAGCAGCGGACTGACAGGGATGAACACTGAAGCTTTCTTT. Translating gives CASSGLTGMNTEAFF.

The CDR3: CASSLGGPAHEQFF. For the CDR3, the DNA is TGTGCCAGCAGCTTAGGGGGACCTGCCCATGAGCAGTTCTTC. This chain connects TRBV7-3 to TRBJ2-1, with D possibly being TRBD1 or TRBD2 (5 bases each). V was shortened by 2 bases and J by 8 bases, with 13 bases between the two germline ends. Germline CDR1 and CDR2: SGHTA and FQGTGA. This CDR3 spans 14 amino acids.

This chain links TRBV2 with TRBJ2-3; D unresolved. V lost 2 bases, J lost 7 bases, and 16 bases lay in between. CDR3 length: 15 amino acids. CDR1 is SNHLY, CDR2 FYNNEI, per germline. The CDR3 DNA follows: TGTGCCAGCAGTGAACTCGGTCTAAAGGAGAATACGCAGTATTTT. This sequence encodes CASSELGLKENTQYF.

The chain couples TRBV5-1 to TRBJ1-1; a weak D match, TRBD1 (5 bases). Germline V lookup: CDR1 SGHRS, CDR2 YFSETQ. Trimming stripped 4 bases from V and 5 bases from J, with 12 bases between. This CDR3 has 13 amino acids. In nucleotides, the CDR3 is TGCGCCAGCAGCCCGACGGGGGAAACTGAAGCTTTCTTT. This sequence encodes CASSPTGETEAFF.

This clone was seen a single time. The chain has TRBV6-5 and TRBJ1-3; D not certain. With 4 bases removed from V and 2 bases from J, the gap between germline ends came to 15 bases. Per the germline V gene, CDR1 is MNHEY and CDR2 is SVGAGI. The CDR3 covers 16 residues. CDR3 sequence reads: CASSSRTPQTGNTIYF. CDR3 sequence (DNA): TGTGCCAGCAGTTCCCGGACGCCCCAGACTGGAAACACCATATATTTT.

The chain links TRBV9 to TRBJ1-5, with a tentative D call TRBD1 (5 bases). Trimming took 2 bases from V and 5 from J, leaving 8 bases between them. The CDR3 is 13 amino acids. Germline V gene sequence: CDR1 SGDLS, CDR2 YYNGEE. The CDR3 nucleotides read TGTGCCAGCAGCGTTCAAGGGGATCAGCCCCAGCATTTT. Translation: CASSVQGDQPQHF.

The chain joins TRBV10-3 to TRBJ1-3; unclear D gene. This CDR3 spans 15 amino acids. Germline CDR1 ENHRY, CDR2 SYGVKD. V shed 2 bases and J shed 0 bases, with 8 bases lying between them. CDR3 amino acids: CAISESVSSGNTIYF. CDR3 nucleotides: TGTGCCATCAGTGAGAGCGTTAGCTCTGGAAACACCATATATTTT.

J is TRBJ2-1 and V is TRBV27; 11 bases fit TRBD2. After removal of 3 bases from V and 8 bases from J, the junction contained 12 bases not matched to a gene. The CDR3 runs 17 residues. CDR1 and CDR2 (germline): MNHEY, SMNVEV (reference sequence). The CDR3 DNA follows: TGTGCCAGCAGTTTGTCCCAACTAGCGGGAGTTATGTATGAGCAGTTCTTC. It translates to CASSLSQLAGVMYEQFF.

V usage is TRBV6-5 and J usage is TRBJ1-1, with 7 bases aligning to TRBD1. The CDR3 loop spans 15 amino acids. CDR1 MNHEY and CDR2 SVGAGI come from the germline V gene. With 6 bases clipped from V and 5 bases from J, the junction kept 12 bases outside the gene matches. CDR3 amino acids: CASRGDSAPLTEAFF. The CDR3 DNA reads as TGTGCCAGCAGGGGGGACAGTGCCCCGTTAACTGAAGCTTTCTTT.

The DNA of the CDR3 is TGTGCCAGCAGCGGTGACAGGGGCGTCTCTCAGCCCCAGCATTTT. Amino acids: CASSGDRGVSQPQHF. The chain joins TRBV6-1 to TRBJ1-5; TRBD1 agrees at 8 bases. Germline V CDR1 and CDR2: MNHNS, SASEGT. The CDR3 is made up of 15 amino acids. Unmatched junction bases numbered 10, after V lost 6 bases and J lost 6 bases.

The chain has TRBV6-6 and TRBJ1-2, with no clear D. V dropped 6 bases and J dropped 4 bases, with 9 bases sitting between them. Germline assignment: CDR1 MNHNY and CDR2 SVGAGI (reference sequence). The CDR3 contains 12 residues. The CDR3 region is CASRETGYGYTF. The DNA of the CDR3 is TGTGCCAGCAGAGAGACCGGCTATGGCTACACCTTC.

The rearrangement joins TRBV9 to TRBJ1-2, with D perhaps matching TRBD1 (5 bases). With 4 bases removed from V and 2 bases from J, the gap between germline ends came to 9 bases. The CDR3 runs 13 residues. Germline V lookup: CDR1 SGDLS, CDR2 YYNGEE. Written as DNA, the CDR3 is TGTGCCAGCAGCTTTCGGACAAACTATGGCTACACCTTC. Protein sequence: CASSFRTNYGYTF.

Only one count was recorded for this clone. The V gene is TRBV5-1, the J gene TRBJ1-1; 8 bases line up with TRBD1. CDR1 is SGHRS and CDR2 is YFSETQ in the germline V gene. The junction had 8 bases not matched to a gene; V was cut back by 3 bases and J by 1 base. The CDR3 runs 16 residues. CDR3 nucleotides: TGCGCCAGCAGCTCCGGACAGGGTTACGCGAACACTGAAGCTTTCTTT. Protein product: CASSSGQGYANTEAFF. Drawing the rest from reference TRBV5-1 and TRBJ1-1, the complete variable domain is KAGVTQTPRYLIKTRGQQVTLSCSPISGHRSVSWYQQTPGQGLQFLFEYFSETQRNKGNFPGRFSGRQFSNSRSEMNVSTLELGDSALYLCASSSGQGYANTEAFFGQGTRLTVV.

The V gene is TRBV12-5, the J gene TRBJ2-1; either TRBD1 or TRBD2 may fit D (5 bases each). Germline V gene sequence: CDR1 LGHNT, CDR2 FRNRAP. There are 14 residues in the CDR3. Trimming pared 7 bases from V and 3 bases from J, leaving 13 bases between. CDR3 in DNA: TGTGCTAGTGCTTTAGAGGGGAACTACAATGAGCAGTTCTTC. Translated: CASALEGNYNEQFF.

V is TRBV19 and J is TRBJ1-1; D remains unclear. Germline V lookup: CDR1 LNHDA, CDR2 SQIVND (reference sequence). Trimming stripped 1 base from V and 3 bases from J, with 18 bases between. CDR3 length: 17 residues. The CDR3 region is CASSIGSIKVGYTEAFF. The CDR3 region has the DNA TGTGCCAGTAGTATAGGGTCCATTAAAGTGGGGTACACTGAAGCTTTCTTT.

The chain uses TRBV18 and TRBJ2-5; tentatively, D is TRBD1 (6 bases). V lost 2 bases, J lost 4 bases, and 17 bases lay in between. The V gene's germline CDR1 is KGHSH and CDR2 LQKENI. This CDR3 has 16 amino acids. The CDR3, as DNA: TGTGCCAGCTCACCAATCGGCAGGGGTGGAGGAGAGACCCAGTACTTC. Encoded protein: CASSPIGRGGGETQYF.

This chain connects TRBV18 to TRBJ2-7, with D perhaps being TRBD1 or TRBD2 (5 bases each). Germline CDR1 and CDR2: KGHSH and LQKENI. V was cut by 2 bases and J by 3 bases, with 8 bases left in between. CDR3 length: 13 amino acids. The CDR3 protein is CASSPRGDYEQYF. The CDR3 DNA reads TGTGCCAGCTCACCAAGAGGGGACTACGAGCAGTACTTC.

As for this clone: Different DNA sequences within this sample yield the same CDR3. The gene calls are TRBV21-1 and TRBJ2-7. TRBV21-1 is a pseudogene segment. The CDR3 runs to 10 residues. The CDR3 loop is CASRDYEQYF. CDR3 bases: TGTGCCAGCAGGGACTACGAGCAGTACTTC.

The genes are TRBV29-1 and TRBJ2-1; D perhaps matches TRBD2 (6 bases). The CDR3 is made up of 14 amino acids. Germline CDR1 SQVTM, CDR2 ANQGSEA. V was shortened by 5 bases and J by 7 bases, with 18 bases between the two germline ends. This CDR3 is CSVLIAELGNEQFF. CDR3 coding DNA: TGCAGCGTTTTGATAGCGGAGTTGGGAAATGAGCAGTTCTTC.

The V and J genes are TRBV11-2 and TRBJ2-1; D remains unclear. CDR1 is SGHAT and CDR2 is FQNNGV in the germline V gene. CDR3 length: 15 residues. V lost 1 base, J lost 9 bases, and 16 bases lay in between. This chain's CDR3 is CASSLGGGSPREQFF. CDR3 bases: TGTGCCAGCAGCTTAGGGGGTGGGTCCCCTCGTGAGCAGTTCTTC. Supplemented by reference TRBV11-2 and TRBJ2-1, the full variable domain reads EAGVAQSPRYKIIEKRQSVAFWCNPISGHATLYWYQQILGQGPKLLIQFQNNGVVDDSQLPKDRFSAERLKGVDSTLKIQPAKLEDSAVYLCASSLGGGSPREQFFGPGTRLTVL.

The chain uses TRBV19 and TRBJ1-1, with D tentatively TRBD1 (5 bases). Germline CDR1 LNHDA, CDR2 SQIVND (reference sequence). There are 15 residues in the CDR3. V lost 3 bases and J lost 1, with 12 bases in between. CDR3 nucleotide sequence: TGTGCCAGTAGTATTTGGGGACTCCAGAACACTGAAGCTTTCTTT. This encodes CASSIWGLQNTEAFF.

The rearrangement uses TRBV11-2 and TRBJ2-7; the D is unclear. Between the trimmed V and J ends, which lost 1 base and 4 bases, there was a span of 8 bases. Germline V lookup: CDR1 SGHAT, CDR2 FQNNGV. The CDR3 extends over 13 amino acids. CDR3 sequence: CASSLVFNYEQYF. DNA of the CDR3: TGTGCCAGCAGCTTAGTGTTCAATTACGAGCAGTACTTC.

This clone was recorded once. The chain couples TRBV5-4 to TRBJ2-3; the D is unclear. This CDR3 spans 15 amino acids. Looked up from germline, CDR1 is SGHNT and CDR2 is YYREEE (reference sequence). V was pared by 4 bases and J by 0 bases, with 12 bases between. CDR3 amino acids: CASSPPAASTDTQYF. CDR3 nucleotide sequence: TGTGCCAGCAGCCCTCCCGCGGCTAGCACAGATACGCAGTATTTT.